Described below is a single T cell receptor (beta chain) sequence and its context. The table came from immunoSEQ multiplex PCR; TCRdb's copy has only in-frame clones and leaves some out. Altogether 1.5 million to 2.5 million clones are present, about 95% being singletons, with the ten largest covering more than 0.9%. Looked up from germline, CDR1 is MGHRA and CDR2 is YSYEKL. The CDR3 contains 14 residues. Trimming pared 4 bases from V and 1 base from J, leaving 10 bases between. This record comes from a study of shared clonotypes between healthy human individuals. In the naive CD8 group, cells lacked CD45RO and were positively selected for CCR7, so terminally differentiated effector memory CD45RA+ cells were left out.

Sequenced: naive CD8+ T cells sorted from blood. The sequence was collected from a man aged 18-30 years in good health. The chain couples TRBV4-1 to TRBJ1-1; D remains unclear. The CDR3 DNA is TGCGCCAGCAGCCTCATCGACGGGAACACTGAAGCTTTCTTT. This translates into CASSLIDGNTEAFF.